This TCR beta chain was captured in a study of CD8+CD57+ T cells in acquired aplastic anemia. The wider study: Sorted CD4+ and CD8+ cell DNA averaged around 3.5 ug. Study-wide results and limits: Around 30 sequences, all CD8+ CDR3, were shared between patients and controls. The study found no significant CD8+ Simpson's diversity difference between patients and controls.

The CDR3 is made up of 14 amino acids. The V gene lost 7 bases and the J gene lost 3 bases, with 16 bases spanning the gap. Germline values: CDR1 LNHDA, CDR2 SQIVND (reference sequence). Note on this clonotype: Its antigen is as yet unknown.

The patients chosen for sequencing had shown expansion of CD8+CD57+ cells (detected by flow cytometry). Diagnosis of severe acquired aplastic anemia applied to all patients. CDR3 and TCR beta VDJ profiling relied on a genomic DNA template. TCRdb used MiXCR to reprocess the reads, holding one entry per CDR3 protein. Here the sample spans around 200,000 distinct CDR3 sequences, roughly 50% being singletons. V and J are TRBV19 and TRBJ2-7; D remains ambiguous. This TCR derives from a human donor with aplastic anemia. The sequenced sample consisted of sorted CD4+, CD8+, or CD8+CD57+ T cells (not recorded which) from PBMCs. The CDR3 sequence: CASMVRSNGYEQYF. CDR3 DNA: TGTGCCAGTATGGTGCGGTCTAATGGCTACGAGCAGTACTTC. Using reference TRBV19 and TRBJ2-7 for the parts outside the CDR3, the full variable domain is DGGITQSPKYLFRKEGQNVTLSCEQNLNHDAMYWYRQDPGQGLRLIYYSQIVNDFQKGDIAEGYSVSREKKESFPLTVTSAQKNPTAFYLCASMVRSNGYEQYFGPGTRLTVT.